A single sample is the source of the 15 T cell receptor beta chains below, sequenced in a study of cytomegalovirus exposure and HLA in healthy donors. A multiplex PCR was run with 60 Vbeta primers and 13 Jbeta primers. TCRdb's copy holds only in-frame clones and misses some; the assay was immunoSEQ multiplex PCR. The data hold 180,000 or so clones, with around 81% observed a single time. The material sequenced was PBMCs. The receptors originated from a woman between 18 and 29 years old in good health and CMV-seropositive.

V is TRBV27 and J is TRBJ2-1, with D perhaps TRBD2 (5 bases). This CDR3 is 14 amino acids long. Per germline, CDR1 MNHEY and CDR2 SMNVEV (reference sequence). V lost 4 bases and J lost 0, with 7 bases in between. This chain's CDR3 is CASSYGDSYNEQFF. Written as DNA, the CDR3 is TGTGCCAGCAGTTACGGGGACTCCTACAATGAGCAGTTCTTC.

The rearrangement links TRBV4-3 to TRBJ1-2; weak D call: TRBD1 (5 bases). CDR3 length equals 18 residues. The ends were cut back, 2 bases at V and 0 bases at J, with 19 bases in the middle. Per the germline V gene, CDR1 is LGHNA and CDR2 is YSLEER. DNA of the CDR3: TGCGCCAGCAGCCAATACCCCATCAATGCGGACACTAACTATGGCTACACCTTC. It is translated as CASSQYPINADTNYGYTF.

V and J are TRBV27 and TRBJ1-6; 11 nucleotides align to TRBD1. Germline assignment: CDR1 MNHEY and CDR2 SMNVEV (reference sequence). This CDR3 region has 18 residues. J was trimmed by 6 bases and V by 8 bases; bases with no gene match: 15. The CDR3 sequence: CASGTAFRTGGFNSPLHF. CDR3 in DNA: TGTGCCAGCGGGACGGCATTTAGGACAGGGGGCTTTAATTCACCCCTCCACTTT.

The chain links TRBV7-2 to TRBJ2-1; 11 positions agree with TRBD2. The CDR3 is 16 amino acids. CDR1 is SGHTA, CDR2 FQGNSA, per germline. The V segment lost 1 base and the J segment 5 bases; nucleotides outside the gene matches: 4. CDR3 sequence (DNA): TGTGCCAGCAGCTTAGTACTAGCGGGGGCCAACAATGAGCAGTTCTTC. Translating gives CASSLVLAGANNEQFF.

This clone was counted a single time. The V call is TRBV18, the J call TRBJ1-6, with 7 bases identical to TRBD1. The germline V gene has CDR1 KGHSH and CDR2 LQKENI. V trimming: 2 bases; J trimming: 5 bases; junction bases outside the gene matches: 6. The CDR3 is made up of 16 amino acids. CDR3 bases: TGTGCCAGCTCACCAGGTCATACAGGGGATAATTCACCCCTCCACTTT. This translates into CASSPGHTGDNSPLHF.

The chain combines TRBV5-1 with TRBJ1-2, with D tentatively TRBD1 (6 bases). V lost 4 bases and J lost 7, with 17 bases in between. The CDR3 is 14 amino acids. Germline V gene data show CDR1 as SGHRS and CDR2 as YFSETQ. CDR3 in amino acids: CASSEARLQGGYTF. CDR3 in DNA: TGCGCCAGCAGCGAGGCAAGGCTACAGGGTGGCTACACCTTC.

This rearrangement joins TRBV5-1 to TRBJ1-4; tentative D call: TRBD1 (5 bases). V lost 2 bases and J 2 bases, leaving 13 bases between the germline ends. Germline V lookup: CDR1 SGHRS, CDR2 YFSETQ. CDR3 length: 16 amino acids. The CDR3 loop reads CASSLLQGGTNEKLFF. CDR3 DNA sequence: TGCGCCAGCAGCTTACTTCAGGGTGGGACTAATGAAAAACTGTTTTTT.

The chain uses TRBV7-8 and TRBJ2-1; D may be TRBD1 (5 bases). V was cut by 3 bases and J by 0 bases, with 12 bases left in between. The CDR3 totals 16 residues. In germline, CDR1 is SGHVS, CDR2 FQNEAQ. CDR3 amino acids: CASSFQGLSSYNEQFF. The CDR3 DNA reads as TGTGCCAGCAGCTTTCAGGGTTTGAGCTCCTACAATGAGCAGTTCTTC.

This clone was seen only a few times. The J gene is TRBJ2-3, the V gene TRBV6-4, with TRBD2 matching 10 bases. Trimming took 5 bases from V and 2 from J; bases not matched to a gene: 10. The length of the CDR3 is 17 residues. CDR1 and CDR2 from the germline V gene are MRHNA and SNTAGT. CDR3 sequence: CASSPLAGGLSTDTQYF. The CDR3, as DNA: TGTGCCAGCAGTCCTTTAGCGGGGGGCCTTTCCACAGATACGCAGTATTTT.

V usage is TRBV30 and J usage is TRBJ1-1; 12 bases are a match to TRBD1. The CDR3 runs to 18 residues. V trimming: 4 bases; J trimming: 3 bases; junction bases outside the gene matches: 15. The V gene's germline CDR1 is GTSNPN and CDR2 SVGIG (reference sequence). Here the CDR3 DNA reads TGTGCCTGGACCCCCCATCCCAGGGACAGGGGGCCCGACACTGAAGCTTTCTTT. Protein sequence: CAWTPHPRDRGPDTEAFF.

V is TRBV5-4 and J is TRBJ2-5, with D possibly being TRBD2 (5 bases). CDR1 and CDR2 from the germline V gene are SGHNT and YYREEE (reference sequence). Trimming shortened V by 2 bases and J by 5 bases, and 13 bases separated the two germline ends. There are 14 residues in the CDR3. This CDR3 is CASSFLRVGETQYF. CDR3 in DNA: TGTGCCAGCAGCTTCTTGAGGGTGGGGGAGACCCAGTACTTC.

CDR3 DNA: TGTGCCAGCAGCTTCACCCGGGACAGGGTAGCTAATGAAAAACTGTTTTTT. Amino acid sequence: CASSFTRDRVANEKLFF. The rearrangement uses TRBV7-9 and TRBJ1-4; 9 nucleotides align to TRBD1. V was clipped by 3 bases and J by 3 bases; unmatched bases: 8. Germline values: CDR1 SEHNR, CDR2 FQNEAQ (reference sequence). This CDR3 comprises 17 residues.

This clone was counted a few times. This sequence joins TRBV5-6 and TRBJ2-7; 9 bases match TRBD2. CDR3 length: 17 amino acids. The V segment lost 4 bases and the J segment 5 bases; nucleotides outside the gene matches: 16. The germline gives CDR1 SGHDT, CDR2 YYEEEE. CDR3 sequence: CASSTRGRGGLAHEQYF. The CDR3 DNA follows: TGTGCCAGCAGCACTAGGGGGCGCGGGGGACTAGCCCACGAGCAGTACTTC.

The rearrangement uses TRBV5-1 and TRBJ1-1, with no clear D. In germline, CDR1 is SGHRS, CDR2 YFSETQ. The CDR3 totals 13 residues. The V end was cut by 1 base, the J end by 6 bases, with 10 bases between. Here the CDR3 reads CASSLSRVAEAFF. CDR3 sequence (DNA): TGCGCCAGCAGCTTGTCGAGGGTCGCTGAAGCTTTCTTT.

This clone was observed a few times. The rearrangement uses TRBV19 and TRBJ1-5; D not certain. The CDR3 spans 12 residues. Germline CDR1 is LNHDA and CDR2 is SQIVND (reference sequence). Trimming left V 5 bases short and J 4 bases short, with 6 bases between. The CDR3: CASSPNNQPQHF. The DNA of the CDR3 is TGTGCCAGTAGTCCAAATAATCAGCCCCAGCATTTT.